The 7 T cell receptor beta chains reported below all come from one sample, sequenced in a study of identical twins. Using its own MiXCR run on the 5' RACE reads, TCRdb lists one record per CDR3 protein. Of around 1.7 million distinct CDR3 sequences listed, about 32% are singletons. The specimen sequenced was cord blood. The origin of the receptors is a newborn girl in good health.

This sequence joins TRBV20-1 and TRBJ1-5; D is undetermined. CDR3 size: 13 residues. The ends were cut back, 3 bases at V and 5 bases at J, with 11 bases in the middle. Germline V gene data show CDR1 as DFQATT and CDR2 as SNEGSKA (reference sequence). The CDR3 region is CSASMRNDQPQHF. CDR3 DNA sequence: TGCAGTGCTAGTATGAGGAACGATCAGCCCCAGCATTTT.

The CDR3 coding sequence is TGCAGTGCTAGAGATTGGAGCTTTTCCTACGAGCAGTACTTC. This codes for CSARDWSFSYEQYF. The V and J genes are TRBV20-1 and TRBJ2-7; D remains ambiguous. This CDR3 is 14 amino acids long. V lost 0 bases and J 1 base, leaving 10 bases between the germline ends. Germline V CDR1 and CDR2: DFQATT, SNEGSKA (reference sequence).

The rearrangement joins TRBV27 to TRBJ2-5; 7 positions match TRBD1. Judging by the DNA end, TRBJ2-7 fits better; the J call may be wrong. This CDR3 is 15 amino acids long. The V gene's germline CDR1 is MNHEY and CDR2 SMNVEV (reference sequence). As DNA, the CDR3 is TGTGCCAGCACGCGAACCGGGACAGAATGTTACGAGCAGTACTTC. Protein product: CASTRTGTECYEQYF.

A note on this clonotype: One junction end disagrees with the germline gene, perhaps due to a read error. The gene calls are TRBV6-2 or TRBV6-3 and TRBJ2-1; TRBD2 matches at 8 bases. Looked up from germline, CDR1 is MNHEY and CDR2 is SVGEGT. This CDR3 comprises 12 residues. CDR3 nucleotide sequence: TGCTCTAGCGGGCTCTCCTACAATGAGCAGTTCTTC. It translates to CSSGLSYNEQFF.

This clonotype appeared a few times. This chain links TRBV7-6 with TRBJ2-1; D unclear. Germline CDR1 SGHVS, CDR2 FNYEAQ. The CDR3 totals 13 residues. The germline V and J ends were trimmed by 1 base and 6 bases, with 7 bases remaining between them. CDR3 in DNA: TGTGCCAGCAGCTTAGACTACTCCAATGAGCAGTTCTTC. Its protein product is CASSLDYSNEQFF. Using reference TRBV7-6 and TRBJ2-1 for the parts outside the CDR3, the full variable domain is GAGVSQSPRYKVTKRGQDVALRCDPISGHVSLYWYRQALGQGPEFLTYFNYEAQQDKSGLPNDRFSAERPEGSISTLTIQRTEQRDSAMYRCASSLDYSNEQFFGPGTRLTVL.

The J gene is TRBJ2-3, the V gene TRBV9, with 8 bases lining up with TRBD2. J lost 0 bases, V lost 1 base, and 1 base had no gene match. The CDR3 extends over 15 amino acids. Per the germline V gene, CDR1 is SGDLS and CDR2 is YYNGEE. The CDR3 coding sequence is TGTGCCAGCAGCGTAATAGCGGGGAGCACAGATACGCAGTATTTT. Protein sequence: CASSVIAGSTDTQYF.

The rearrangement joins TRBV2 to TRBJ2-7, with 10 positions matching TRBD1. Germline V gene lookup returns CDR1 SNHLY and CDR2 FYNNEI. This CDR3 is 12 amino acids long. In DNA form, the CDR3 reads TGTGGGTCGCGGGACAGGGGTTTCGAGCAGTACTTC. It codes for CGSRDRGFEQYF.